This T cell receptor beta chain originates from a study of graft-versus-host responses after intestinal transplantation (dated by TCRdb to the early 2020s). Notes on the research overall: The transplants that recipients got were multivisceral, liver-intestinal, or isolated intestinal. Bulk TCR-beta CDR3 sequencing was used to track graft-versus-host and host-versus-graft alloreactive T cell clones in the graft, circulation and bone marrow after intestinal transplantation. Alloreactive clones were identified by sequencing pre-transplant mixed lymphocyte reaction products and comparing these products with unstimulated pre-transplant donor and recipient T cells. Instead of going to the commercial service, samples from a few later patients were sequenced in-house on an Illumina MiSeq and processed with MiXCR. Every recipient was given anti-thymocyte globulin induction, followed by around three years of maintenance tacrolimus and steroids. A peak of at least 4% donor T cells among recipient peripheral blood mononuclear cells was the definition used for donor T cell macrochimerism. Of the 20 to 25 intestinal transplant recipients enrolled in the cohort, one of whom was a retransplant, 3 patients without pretransplant specimens were excluded. Findings and caveats that apply to the study as a whole: In patients with donor T cell macrochimerism, the allografts had high GvH to HvG T cell clonal ratios. Early after transplant, declines in HvG clones were associated with peak levels of circulating GvH clones. The conclusions were limited by the relatively low number and heterogeneity of the intestinal transplant patients. GvH clones turned up in recipient bone marrow, with some appearing earlier in ileal mucosa or blood, a pattern consistent with an intestinal mucosal origin.

The library was prepared using the immunoSEQ multiplex PCR assay. High-throughput TCR-beta CDR3 sequencing of genomic DNA from most patients was performed by Adaptive Biotechnologies. The original methods were these. TCR sequencing data were retrieved from Adaptive's ImmunoSEQ software for 18 patients, whereas a few other patients were processed with MiXCR and VDJtools. CDR3 nucleotide sequences shared by donor and recipient were removed because the origin of these sequences could not be assigned. To count as alloreactive, a clone needed at least 2-fold expansion over unstimulated cells and a minimum CFSE-low frequency of 0.002% (template counts) or 0.001% (read counts). Mappable clones were those detected in sequenced pre-transplant spleen, lymph node, or MLR CFSE-low populations of the donor or recipient. The cumulative frequency of alloreactive clones was calculated as a percentage of all sequences, weighted by copy number. Entries here come from immuneACCESS through TCRdb and include only in-frame sequences with V and J called. Some clones fail to appear in such tables; in the studies checked, an unresolved V gene covers under half of the shortfall, and the cause of the remainder is unknown. V, J and clone size are those of that table, while D and trimming were read from the DNA. This sample is represented by some 46,000 clones; roughly 93% of them were singletons. Jointly, the top ten make up under 7.5% of the sample.

Notes on this clone: Its antigen remains unidentified. No base qualities exist here, and no much larger clone lies one base off it.

In the first month after transplant, blood samples were collected up to 4 times, and after that at least monthly when available. The sequence was obtained from a human patient who received an intestinal transplant, so some T cells may come from the graft donor. The sample in question was PBMCs, obtained about 800 days after a first intestinal transplant, on the day of a second.

The CDR3 region: CASSVRPSGRENIQYF. The DNA is as follows: TGTGCCAGCAGCGTACGGCCTAGCGGGAGAGAAAACATTCAGTACTTC. Here the chain combines TRBV9 and TRBJ2-4, with 10 middle bases fitting TRBD2. For CDR1 and CDR2, the germline V gene lists SGDLS and YYNGEE. V has 1 base trimmed and J has 5 bases trimmed; junction bases matching no gene number 6. Inclusive of the bounding cysteine and phenylalanine, the CDR3 is 16 residues long. The retained sequence is limited to the CDR3, 48 bases, with the frame set at the first base.